This TCR beta chain was sequenced in a study of CD8 T cells in Susac syndrome. RNA, at 0.5 to 1 ug, was reverse transcribed with random hexamers. TCR beta CDR3 was amplified by immunoSEQ multiplex PCR. This amplification extended across 54 Vbeta and 13 Jbeta segments. TCRdb ran MiXCR on the immunoSEQ multiplex PCR reads and lists one entry per CDR3 protein. The sample lists about 210,000 distinct CDR3 sequences, about 95% occurring once. CDR3 length: 14 residues. Germline V gene lookup returns CDR1 SQVTM and CDR2 ANQGSEA. V lost 4 bases and J 0 bases, leaving 12 bases between the germline ends. Sequencing of TCR beta was performed on blood CD8+ and CD4+ T cells.

Sequenced sample: CD4+ T cells from PBMCs. This receptor was obtained from a human donor with multiple sclerosis. V is TRBV29-1 and J is TRBJ1-1; D is ambiguous. The CDR3 reads CSVARSTVNTEAFF. CDR3 bases: TGCAGCGTTGCCCGATCGACTGTGAACACTGAAGCTTTCTTT.